These 8 T cell receptor beta chains share one sample of origin, sequenced in a study of CD8+ T cells in alopecia areata. In each case, RNA was isolated and then reverse transcribed into cDNA as the sequencing template. Generated by immunoSEQ multiplex PCR, the TCRdb table keeps only in-frame clones and is missing some. The sample contains approximately 98,000 clones, 55% to 75% of which appear only once. The sequencing sample was made of CD8+ T cells sorted from blood. These receptors were obtained from a human donor in good health.

The chain couples TRBV6-5 to TRBJ2-2; D is uncertain. In germline, CDR1 is MNHEY, CDR2 SVGAGI. This CDR3 is built from 14 residues. The germline V and J ends were trimmed by 0 bases and 4 bases, with 6 bases remaining between them. The CDR3 loop is CASSYSYSTGELFF. The CDR3 region has the DNA TGTGCCAGCAGTTACTCGTATAGCACCGGGGAGCTGTTTTTT.

This rearrangement joins TRBV6-1 to TRBJ1-2; D is possibly TRBD1 (5 bases). Deletions cut 2 bases from V and 7 bases from J, with 11 bases between. From germline, CDR1 is MNHNS and CDR2 SASEGT. The CDR3 totals 13 residues. Here the CDR3 reads CASSEYGAAGYTF. DNA of the CDR3: TGTGCCAGCAGTGAATATGGGGCCGCTGGCTACACCTTC.

The chain uses TRBV25-1 and TRBJ2-7; TRBD1 aligns across 7 bases. The CDR3 runs to 14 residues. From germline, CDR1 is MGHDK and CDR2 SYGVNS. After removal of 5 bases from V and 1 base from J, the junction contained 5 bases not matched to a gene. CDR3 coding DNA: TGTGCCAGCAGTCTAACAGGGGTTTCCTACGAGCAGTACTTC. Translated, it gives CASSLTGVSYEQYF.

The chain recombines TRBV7-9 with TRBJ2-7, with D tentatively TRBD1 or TRBD2 (5 bases each). Germline values: CDR1 SEHNR, CDR2 FQNEAQ (reference sequence). Trimming took 3 bases from V and 0 from J, leaving 12 bases between them. The CDR3 spans 15 residues. CDR3: CASSLGEGRSYEQYF. The CDR3 nucleotides are TGTGCCAGCAGCTTGGGGGAAGGACGCTCCTACGAGCAGTACTTC.

The chain uses TRBV15 and TRBJ2-7; 7 nucleotides agree with TRBD2. The CDR3 has 17 amino acids. Germline lookup yields CDR1 LNHNV and CDR2 YYDKDF (reference sequence). The J segment lost 1 base and the V segment lost 0 bases, leaving 9 bases of the junction unmatched. The CDR3 DNA reads as TGTGCCACCAGCAGAGATTCCGTAGGGCGGGGGTCCTACGAGCAGTACTTC. Its translation is CATSRDSVGRGSYEQYF.

V and J are TRBV13 and TRBJ2-3, with TRBD2 identical over 10 bases. There are 18 residues in the CDR3. V trimming: 2 bases; J trimming: 2 bases; junction bases outside the gene matches: 10. Germline loops: CDR1 PRHDT, CDR2 FYEKMQ (reference sequence). The CDR3 DNA sequence: TGTGCCAGCAGCTTATTACTTGAGCGGGGGGGCCCCACAGATACGCAGTATTTT. This sequence encodes CASSLLLERGGPTDTQYF.

This clone was detected only a few times. The chain has TRBV13 and TRBJ2-5, with 8 bases matching TRBD2. The CDR3 is made up of 17 amino acids. Germline trimming cut 5 bases from V and 5 bases from J; bases unmatched to any gene: 16. The germline V gene has CDR1 PRHDT and CDR2 FYEKMQ (reference sequence). As DNA, the CDR3 is TGTGCCAGCAGCGCTACCCCCCCGGAACTAGCGGACGAGACCCAGTACTTC. Protein product: CASSATPPELADETQYF.

This clone was detected a few times. This chain uses TRBV14 with TRBJ2-1; 8 bases map to TRBD2. J lost 7 bases, V lost 1 base, and 9 bases had no gene match. The CDR3 sequence is 16 residues long. Germline V gene lookup returns CDR1 SGHDN and CDR2 FVKESK. In DNA, the CDR3 is TGTGCCAGCAGCCAAGTACCGGGACTAGGCCGTAATGAGCAGTTCTTC. It is translated as CASSQVPGLGRNEQFF.